A single T cell receptor beta chain is shown here with its context. These data are taken from a study of control samples from healthy donors and cancer patients. The data were produced by immunoSEQ multiplex PCR, yet TCRdb's version contains in-frame clones alone and is incomplete. The sample holds 50,000 to 75,000 clones, approximately 85% seen once. CDR3 size: 15 residues. The V gene's germline CDR1 is SGHRS and CDR2 YFSETQ. The V and J ends lost 1 base and 0 bases respectively, with 11 bases between them. This clonotype was sampled from a man aged 35 to 55 in good health. The sequenced sample consisted of blood. The genes are TRBV5-1 and TRBJ2-7; no clear D. CDR3 sequence: CASSLLRTGSYEQYF. The CDR3 nucleotides read TGCGCCAGCAGCTTGCTGCGGACCGGCTCCTACGAGCAGTACTTC.